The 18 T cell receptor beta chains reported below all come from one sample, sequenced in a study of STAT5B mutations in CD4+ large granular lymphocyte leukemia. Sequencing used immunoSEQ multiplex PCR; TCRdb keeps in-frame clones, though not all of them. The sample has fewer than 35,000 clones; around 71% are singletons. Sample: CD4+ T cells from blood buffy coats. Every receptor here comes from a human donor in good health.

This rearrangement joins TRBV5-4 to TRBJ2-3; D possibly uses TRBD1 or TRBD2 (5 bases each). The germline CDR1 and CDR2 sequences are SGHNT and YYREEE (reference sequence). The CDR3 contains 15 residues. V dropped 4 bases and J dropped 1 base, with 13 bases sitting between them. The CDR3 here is CASSLTWDRTDTQYF. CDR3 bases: TGTGCCAGCAGCCTTACCTGGGACCGCACAGATACGCAGTATTTT.

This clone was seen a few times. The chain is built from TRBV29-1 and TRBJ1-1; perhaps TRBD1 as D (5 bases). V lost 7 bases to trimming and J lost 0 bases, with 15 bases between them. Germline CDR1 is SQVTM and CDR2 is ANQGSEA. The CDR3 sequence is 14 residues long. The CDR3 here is CSAMEGPMNTEAFF. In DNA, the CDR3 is TGCAGCGCCATGGAGGGGCCCATGAACACTGAAGCTTTCTTT.

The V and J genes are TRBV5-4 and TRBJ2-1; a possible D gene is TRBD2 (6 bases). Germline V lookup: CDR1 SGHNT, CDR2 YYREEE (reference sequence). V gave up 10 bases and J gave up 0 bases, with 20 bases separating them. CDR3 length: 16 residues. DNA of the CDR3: TGTGCCGACGGGGACGGACGGACTAACTCCTACAATGAGCAGTTCTTC. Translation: CADGDGRTNSYNEQFF.

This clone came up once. The CDR3: CASSTALRGPQPQHF. The CDR3 DNA is TGTGCCAGCAGCACTGCCCTCAGGGGTCCTCAGCCCCAGCATTTT. This chain links TRBV21-1 with TRBJ1-5; the table's D call, TRBD1, has no DNA check behind it. TRBV21-1 is deemed a pseudogene. This CDR3 is 15 amino acids long.

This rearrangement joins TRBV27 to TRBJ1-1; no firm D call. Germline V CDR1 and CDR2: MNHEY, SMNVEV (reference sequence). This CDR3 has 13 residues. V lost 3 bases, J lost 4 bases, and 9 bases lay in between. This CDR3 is CASSFVSGTEAFF. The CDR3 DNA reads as TGTGCCAGCAGTTTTGTTTCGGGCACTGAAGCTTTCTTT.

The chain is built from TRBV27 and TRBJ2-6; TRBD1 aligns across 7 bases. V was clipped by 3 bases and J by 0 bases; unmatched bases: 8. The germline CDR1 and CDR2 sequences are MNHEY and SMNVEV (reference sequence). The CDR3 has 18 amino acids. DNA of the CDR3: TGTGCCAGCAGTTTGTCCGGGACAGTCGGCTCTGGGGCCAACGTCCTGACTTTC. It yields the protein CASSLSGTVGSGANVLTF.

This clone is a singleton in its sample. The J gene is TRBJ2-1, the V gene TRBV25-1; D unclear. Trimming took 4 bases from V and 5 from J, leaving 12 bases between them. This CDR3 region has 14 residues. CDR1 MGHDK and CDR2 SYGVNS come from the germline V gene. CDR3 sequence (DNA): TGTGCCAGCAGTGGGGTTGGGCGGAACAATGAGCAGTTCTTC. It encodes CASSGVGRNNEQFF. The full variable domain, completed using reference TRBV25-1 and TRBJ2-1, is EADIYQTPRYLVIGTGKKITLECSQTMGHDKMYWYQQDPGMELHLIHYSYGVNSTEKGDLSSESTVSRIRTEHFPLTLESARPSHTSQYLCASSGVGRNNEQFFGPGTRLTVL.

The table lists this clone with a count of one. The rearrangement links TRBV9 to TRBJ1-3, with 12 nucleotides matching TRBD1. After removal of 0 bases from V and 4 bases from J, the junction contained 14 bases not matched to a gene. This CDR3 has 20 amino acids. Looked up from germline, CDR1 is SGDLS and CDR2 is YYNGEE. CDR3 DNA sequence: TGTGCCAGCAGCGTAGAAATGATGGGGACAGGGGGCTCCGGAGGAAACACCATATATTTT. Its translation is CASSVEMMGTGGSGGNTIYF. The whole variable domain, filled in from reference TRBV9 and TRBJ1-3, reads DSGVTQTPKHLITATGQRVTLRCSPRSGDLSVYWYQQSLDQGLQFLIQYYNGEERAKGNILERFSAQQFPDLHSELNLSSLELGDSALYFCASSVEMMGTGGSGGNTIYFGEGSWLTVV.

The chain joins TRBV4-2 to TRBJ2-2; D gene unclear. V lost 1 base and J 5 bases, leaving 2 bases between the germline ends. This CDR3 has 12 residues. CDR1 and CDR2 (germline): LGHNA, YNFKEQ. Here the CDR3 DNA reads TGTGCCAGCAGCCAAGCGACCGGGGAGCTGTTTTTT. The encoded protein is CASSQATGELFF.

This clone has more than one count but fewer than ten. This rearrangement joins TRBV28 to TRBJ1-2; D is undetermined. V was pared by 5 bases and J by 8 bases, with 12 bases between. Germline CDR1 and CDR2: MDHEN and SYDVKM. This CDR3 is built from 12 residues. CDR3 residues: CASSTLLWGYTF. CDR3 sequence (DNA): TGTGCCAGCAGTACGCTCTTATGGGGCTACACCTTC.

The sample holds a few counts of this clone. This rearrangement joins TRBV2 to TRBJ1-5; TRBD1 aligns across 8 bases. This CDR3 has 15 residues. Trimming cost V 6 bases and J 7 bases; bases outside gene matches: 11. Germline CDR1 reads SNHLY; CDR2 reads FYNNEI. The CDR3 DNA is TGTGCCAGCAGGGACGGACAGGGTAGGAGGCAGCCCCAGCATTTT. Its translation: CASRDGQGRRQPQHF.

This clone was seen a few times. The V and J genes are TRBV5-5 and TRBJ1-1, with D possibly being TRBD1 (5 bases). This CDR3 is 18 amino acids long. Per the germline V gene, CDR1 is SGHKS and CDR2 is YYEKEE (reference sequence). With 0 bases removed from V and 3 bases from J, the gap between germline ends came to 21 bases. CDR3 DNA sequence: TGTGCCAGCAGCTTGGTTGGGGCTGCGTCAGGGATTGACACTGAAGCTTTCTTT. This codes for CASSLVGAASGIDTEAFF.

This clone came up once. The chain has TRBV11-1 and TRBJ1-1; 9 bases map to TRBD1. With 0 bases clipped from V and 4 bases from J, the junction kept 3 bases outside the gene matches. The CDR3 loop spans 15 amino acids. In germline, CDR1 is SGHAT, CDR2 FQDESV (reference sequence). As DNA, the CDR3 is TGTGCCAGCAGCTTAGCACAGGGGGCTGGCACTGAAGCTTTCTTT. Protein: CASSLAQGAGTEAFF.

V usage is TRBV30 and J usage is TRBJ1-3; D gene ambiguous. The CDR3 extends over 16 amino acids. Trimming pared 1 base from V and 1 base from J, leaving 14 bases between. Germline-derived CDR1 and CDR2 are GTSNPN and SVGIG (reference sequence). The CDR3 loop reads CAWSETLRRSGNTIYF. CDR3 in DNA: TGTGCCTGGAGTGAGACCCTCCGGAGGTCTGGAAACACCATATATTTT.

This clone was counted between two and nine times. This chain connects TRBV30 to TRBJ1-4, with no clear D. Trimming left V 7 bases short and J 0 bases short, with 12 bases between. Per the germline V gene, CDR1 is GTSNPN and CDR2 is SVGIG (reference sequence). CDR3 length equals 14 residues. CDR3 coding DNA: TGTGCCTCCCGCACTCTCTCAACTAATGAAAAACTGTTTTTT. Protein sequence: CASRTLSTNEKLFF.

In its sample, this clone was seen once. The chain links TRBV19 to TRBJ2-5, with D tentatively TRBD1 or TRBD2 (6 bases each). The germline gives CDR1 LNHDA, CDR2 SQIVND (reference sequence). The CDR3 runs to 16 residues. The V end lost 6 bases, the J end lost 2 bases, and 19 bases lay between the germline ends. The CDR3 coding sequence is TGTGCCAGTAGGCGAGTGGGGGGCTGGGGGCAAGAGACCCAGTACTTC. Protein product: CASRRVGGWGQETQYF.

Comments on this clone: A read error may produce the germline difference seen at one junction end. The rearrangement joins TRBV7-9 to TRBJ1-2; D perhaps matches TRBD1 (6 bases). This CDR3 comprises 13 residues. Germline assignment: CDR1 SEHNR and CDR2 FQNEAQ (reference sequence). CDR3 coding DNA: TGTGCCAGCAGCTTAGCTACCAGGACAGTCGTCTCCTTC. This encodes CASSLATRTVVSF.

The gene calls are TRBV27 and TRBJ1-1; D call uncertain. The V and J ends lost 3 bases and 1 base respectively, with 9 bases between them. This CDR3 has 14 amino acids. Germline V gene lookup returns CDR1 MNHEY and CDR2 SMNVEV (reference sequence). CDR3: CASSFLAGNTEAFF. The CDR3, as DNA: TGTGCCAGCAGTTTTCTAGCAGGGAACACTGAAGCTTTCTTT.